The entry that follows covers one T cell receptor (beta chain) sequence. The sample comes from a study of blood T cell repertoires in COVID-19. Germline values: CDR1 GTSNPN, CDR2 SVGIG (reference sequence). This CDR3 spans 16 amino acids. The V and J ends lost 0 bases and 8 bases, in that order; junction bases with no gene match: 12. The authors' processing: Estimation of nucleated cell counts was performed using reference gene primer amplification. The data were produced by immunoSEQ multiplex PCR, yet TCRdb's version contains in-frame clones alone and is incomplete. For V, J and clone size, that table is used; D and trimming come from the DNA. The sample lists fewer than 400,000 clones, approximately 88% occurring once.

The source material was PBMCs or T cells enriched from blood (not recorded which). The rearrangement joins TRBV30 to TRBJ1-2; 10 nucleotides align to TRBD1. The TCR sequence derives from a man younger than 40 who had recovered from COVID-19. In DNA, the CDR3 is TGTGCCTGGAGTGTAATTGACAGGGGGCTTCTGCGAGGCTACACCTTC. Its translation is CAWSVIDRGLLRGYTF.